The clone carrying this T cell receptor (beta chain) was seen repeatedly, ten times or more. RNA transcripts yielded amplified TCR beta CDR3 regions. RT-PCR in the first round (using the HTBI primer set) targeted the TCR CDR3. MiXCR was run by TCRdb on the multiplex PCR reads, yielding one entry per CDR3 protein. The table has about 320,000 distinct CDR3 sequences, roughly 15% seen once. The sample is drawn from a study of T cells in Graves' hyperthyroidism and ophthalmopathy. Study-wide context: Prior to any treatment, at the point of initial diagnosis, peripheral blood was collected.

The germline V gene has CDR1 KGHSH and CDR2 LQKENI. V dropped 3 bases and J dropped 0 bases, with 7 bases sitting between them. The CDR3 is 14 amino acids. The sequence was obtained from a man between 25 and 39 years old with Graves' hyperthyroidism. Sequencing input: blood. The chain has TRBV18 and TRBJ2-3, with D perhaps TRBD1 (5 bases). CDR3 loop: CASSPDRSTDTQYF. The CDR3 DNA sequence: TGTGCCAGCTCACCCGACAGAAGCACAGATACGCAGTATTTT.